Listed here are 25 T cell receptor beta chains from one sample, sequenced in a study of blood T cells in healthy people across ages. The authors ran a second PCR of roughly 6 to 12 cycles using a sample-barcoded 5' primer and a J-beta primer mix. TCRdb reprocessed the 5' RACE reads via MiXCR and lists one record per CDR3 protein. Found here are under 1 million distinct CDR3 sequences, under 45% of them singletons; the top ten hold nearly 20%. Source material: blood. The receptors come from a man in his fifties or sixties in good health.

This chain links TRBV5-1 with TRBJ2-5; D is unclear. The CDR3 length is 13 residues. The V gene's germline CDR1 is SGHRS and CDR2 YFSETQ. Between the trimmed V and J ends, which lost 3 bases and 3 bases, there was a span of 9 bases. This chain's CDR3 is CASSYDGEETQYF. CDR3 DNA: TGCGCCAGCAGCTACGATGGGGAAGAGACCCAGTACTTC.

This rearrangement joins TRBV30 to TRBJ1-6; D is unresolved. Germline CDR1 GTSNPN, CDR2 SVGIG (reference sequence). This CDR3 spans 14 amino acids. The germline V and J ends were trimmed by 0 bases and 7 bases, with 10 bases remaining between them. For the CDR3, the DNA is TGTGCCTGGAGTGTACTTATTCGAAATTCACCCCTCCACTTT. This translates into CAWSVLIRNSPLHF.

In DNA form, the CDR3 reads TGTGCCAGCAGCTTAGTATGCGGGATTGCACCTCCGTGCTCCTACGAGCAGTACTTC. As protein: CASSLVCGIAPPCSYEQYF. The genes are TRBV7-2 and TRBJ2-7, with D maybe TRBD2 (6 bases). The CDR3 is made up of 19 amino acids. Germline CDR1 SGHTA, CDR2 FQGNSA. V lost 1 base, J lost 0 bases, and 22 bases lay in between.

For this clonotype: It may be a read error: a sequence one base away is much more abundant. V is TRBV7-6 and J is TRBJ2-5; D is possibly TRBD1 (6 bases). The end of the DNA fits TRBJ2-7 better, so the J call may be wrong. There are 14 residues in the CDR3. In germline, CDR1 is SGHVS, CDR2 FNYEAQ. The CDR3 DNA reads TGTGCCAGCAGCTCCATAGGGGGTGGGGGCGAGCAGTACTTC. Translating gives CASSSIGGGGEQYF.

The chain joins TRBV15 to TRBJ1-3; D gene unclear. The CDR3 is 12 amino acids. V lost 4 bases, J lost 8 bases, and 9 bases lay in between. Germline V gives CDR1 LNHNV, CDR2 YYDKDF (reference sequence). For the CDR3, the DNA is TGTGCCACCAGCAAGGAAGGAGACACCATATATTTT. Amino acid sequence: CATSKEGDTIYF. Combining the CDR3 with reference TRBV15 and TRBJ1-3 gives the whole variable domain DAMVIQNPRYQVTQFGKPVTLSCSQTLNHNVMYWYQQKSSQAPKLLFHYYDKDFNNEADTPDNFQSRRPNTSFCFLDIRSPGLGDTAMYLCATSKEGDTIYFGEGSWLTVV.

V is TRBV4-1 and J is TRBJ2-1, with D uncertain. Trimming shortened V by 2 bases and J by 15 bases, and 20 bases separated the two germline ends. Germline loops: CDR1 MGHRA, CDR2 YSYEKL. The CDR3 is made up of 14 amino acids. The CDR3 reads CASSQSDREDLVFF. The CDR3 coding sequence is TGCGCCAGCAGCCAATCGGACCGCGAAGATTTAGTGTTCTTC.

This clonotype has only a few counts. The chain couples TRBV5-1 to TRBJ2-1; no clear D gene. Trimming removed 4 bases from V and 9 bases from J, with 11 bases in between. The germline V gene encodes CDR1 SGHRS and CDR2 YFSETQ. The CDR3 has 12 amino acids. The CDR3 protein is CASSTQTAEQFF. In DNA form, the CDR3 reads TGCGCCAGCAGCACGCAGACGGCTGAGCAGTTCTTC.

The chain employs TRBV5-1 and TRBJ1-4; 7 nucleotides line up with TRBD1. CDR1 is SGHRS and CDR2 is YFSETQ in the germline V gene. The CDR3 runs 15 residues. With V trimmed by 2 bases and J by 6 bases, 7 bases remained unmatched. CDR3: CASSFQGGSDEKLFF. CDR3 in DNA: TGCGCCAGCAGCTTCCAAGGGGGCTCGGATGAAAAACTGTTTTTT. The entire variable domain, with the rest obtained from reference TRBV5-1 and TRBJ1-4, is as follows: KAGVTQTPRYLIKTRGQQVTLSCSPISGHRSVSWYQQTPGQGLQFLFEYFSETQRNKGNFPGRFSGRQFSNSRSEMNVSTLELGDSALYLCASSFQGGSDEKLFFGSGTQLSVL.

The CDR3 DNA reads as TGTGCCAGCAGTGAAGTTGAGGGGGACTTGGCTGGGGCCAACGTCCTGACTTTC. This sequence encodes CASSEVEGDLAGANVLTF. V gene TRBV2 combines with J gene TRBJ2-6; TRBD1 or TRBD2 may be the D gene (6 bases each). Trimming cost V 1 base and J 2 bases, with 15 bases left between them. CDR1 and CDR2 from the germline V gene are SNHLY and FYNNEI. CDR3 size: 18 residues. Filled out from reference TRBV2 and TRBJ2-6, the complete variable domain reads EPEVTQTPSHQVTQMGQEVILRCVPISNHLYFYWYRQILGQKVEFLVSFYNNEISEKSEIFDDQFSVERPDGSNFTLKIRSTKLEDSAMYFCASSEVEGDLAGANVLTFGAGSRLTVL.

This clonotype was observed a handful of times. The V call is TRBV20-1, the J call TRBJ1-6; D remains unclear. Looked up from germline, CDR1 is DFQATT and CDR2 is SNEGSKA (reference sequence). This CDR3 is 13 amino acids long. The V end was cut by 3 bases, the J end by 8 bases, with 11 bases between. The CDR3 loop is CSARVPGDSPLHF. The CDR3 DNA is TGCAGTGCTAGGGTACCTGGGGATTCACCCCTCCACTTT.

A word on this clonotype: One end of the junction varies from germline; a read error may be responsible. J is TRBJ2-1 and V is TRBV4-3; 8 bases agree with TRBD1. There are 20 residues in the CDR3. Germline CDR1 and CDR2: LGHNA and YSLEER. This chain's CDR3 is CANSQSPETGEIKSYNEQFF. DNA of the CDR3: TGCGCCAACAGCCAGTCTCCGGAGACAGGGGAGATTAAATCCTACAATGAGCAGTTCTTC.

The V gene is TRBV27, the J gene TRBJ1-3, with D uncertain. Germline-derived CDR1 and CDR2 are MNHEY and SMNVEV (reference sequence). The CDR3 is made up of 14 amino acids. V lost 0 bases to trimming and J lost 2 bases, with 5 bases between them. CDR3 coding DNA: TGTGCCAGCAGTTTATCCCGGACTGGAAACACCATATATTTT. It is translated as CASSLSRTGNTIYF.

This CDR3 reads CASSARYFYGGLQPQHF. Here the CDR3 DNA reads TGTGCCAGCAGTGCCCGTTATTTTTACGGGGGTCTTCAGCCCCAGCATTTT. The chain recombines TRBV6-1 with TRBJ1-5; possibly TRBD1 for D (5 bases). Germline V gives CDR1 MNHNS, CDR2 SASEGT. This CDR3 region has 17 residues. Trimming removed 4 bases from V and 6 bases from J, with 22 bases in between.

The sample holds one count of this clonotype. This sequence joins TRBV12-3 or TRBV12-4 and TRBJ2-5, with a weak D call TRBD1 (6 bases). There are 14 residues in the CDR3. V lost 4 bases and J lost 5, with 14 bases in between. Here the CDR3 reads CASSYWGRQETQYF. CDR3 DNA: TGTGCCAGCAGTTACTGGGGGCGACAGGAGACCCAGTACTTC.

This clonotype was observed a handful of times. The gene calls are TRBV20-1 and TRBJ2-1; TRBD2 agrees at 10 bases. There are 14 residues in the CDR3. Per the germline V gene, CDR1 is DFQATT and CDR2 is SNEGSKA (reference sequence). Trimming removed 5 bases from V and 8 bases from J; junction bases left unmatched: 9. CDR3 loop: CSARRASGGYEQFF. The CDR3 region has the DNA TGCAGTGCTCGGCGGGCTAGCGGGGGTTATGAGCAGTTCTTC.

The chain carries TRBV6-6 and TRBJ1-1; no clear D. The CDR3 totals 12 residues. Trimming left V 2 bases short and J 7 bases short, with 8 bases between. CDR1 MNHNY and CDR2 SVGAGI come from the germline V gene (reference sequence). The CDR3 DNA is TGTGCCAGCAGTTACCCCGAGAGTGAAGCTTTCTTT. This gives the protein CASSYPESEAFF.

CDR3 in DNA: TGTGCCGCCTTCAAATGGACAGGCCAAGAGACCCAGTACTTC. It specifies CAAFKWTGQETQYF. V is TRBV6-1 and J is TRBJ2-5; 7 bases fit TRBD1. Germline CDR1 is MNHNS and CDR2 is SASEGT. The CDR3 runs 14 residues. V gave up 11 bases and J gave up 1 base; unmatched junction bases: 10.

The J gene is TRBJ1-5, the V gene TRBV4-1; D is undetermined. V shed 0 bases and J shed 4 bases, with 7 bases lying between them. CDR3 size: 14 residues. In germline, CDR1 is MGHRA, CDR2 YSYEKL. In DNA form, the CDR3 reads TGCGCCAGCAGCCAAGATCGGATTAATCAGCCCCAGCATTTT. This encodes CASSQDRINQPQHF.

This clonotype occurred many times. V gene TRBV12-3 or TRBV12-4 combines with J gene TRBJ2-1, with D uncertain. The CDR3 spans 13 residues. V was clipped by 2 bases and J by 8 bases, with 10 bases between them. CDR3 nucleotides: TGTGCCAGCAGTTTATTGCGGTTTGATGAGCAGTTCTTC. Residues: CASSLLRFDEQFF.

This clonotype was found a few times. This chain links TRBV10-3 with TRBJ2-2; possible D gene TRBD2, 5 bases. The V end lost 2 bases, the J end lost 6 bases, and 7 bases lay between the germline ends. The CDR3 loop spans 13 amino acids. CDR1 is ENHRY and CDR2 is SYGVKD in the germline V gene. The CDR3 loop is CAISERGPGELFF. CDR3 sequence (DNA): TGTGCCATCAGTGAGAGAGGGCCCGGGGAGCTGTTTTTT.

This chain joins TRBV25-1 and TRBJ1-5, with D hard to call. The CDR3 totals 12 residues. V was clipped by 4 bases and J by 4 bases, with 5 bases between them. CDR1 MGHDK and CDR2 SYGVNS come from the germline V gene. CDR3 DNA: TGTGCCAGCAGTGCCCCAAATCAGCCCCAGCATTTT. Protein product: CASSAPNQPQHF.

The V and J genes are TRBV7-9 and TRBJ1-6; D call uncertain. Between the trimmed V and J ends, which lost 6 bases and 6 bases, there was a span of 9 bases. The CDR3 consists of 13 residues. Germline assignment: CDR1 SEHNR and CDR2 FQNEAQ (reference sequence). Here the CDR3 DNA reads TGTGCCAGCAGGTCCGTGGCTAATTCACCCCTCCACTTT. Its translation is CASRSVANSPLHF. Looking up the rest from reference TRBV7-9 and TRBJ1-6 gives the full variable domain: DTGVSQNPRHKITKRGQNVTFRCDPISEHNRLYWYRQTLGQGPEFLTYFQNEAQLEKSRLLSDRFSAERPKGSFSTLEIQRTEQGDSAMYLCASRSVANSPLHFGNGTRLTVT.

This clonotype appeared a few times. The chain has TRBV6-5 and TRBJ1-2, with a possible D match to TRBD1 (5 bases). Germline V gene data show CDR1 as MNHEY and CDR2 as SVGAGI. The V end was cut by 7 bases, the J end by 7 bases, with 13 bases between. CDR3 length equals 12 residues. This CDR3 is CASTTGGVGYTF. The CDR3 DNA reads TGTGCCAGCACCACAGGAGGGGTTGGCTACACCTTC.

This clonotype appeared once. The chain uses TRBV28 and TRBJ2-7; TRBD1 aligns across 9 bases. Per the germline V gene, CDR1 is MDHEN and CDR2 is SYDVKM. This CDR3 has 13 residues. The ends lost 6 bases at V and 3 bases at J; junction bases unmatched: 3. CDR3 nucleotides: TGTGCCAGCAGATTGACAGGGGGCTACGAGCAGTACTTC. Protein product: CASRLTGGYEQYF.

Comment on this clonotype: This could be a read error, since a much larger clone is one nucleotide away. The CDR3 coding sequence is TGCAGTGCTAGGTCCCCCGCGGGGGGCGGGGGGAATGAGCAGTTCTTC. Encoded protein: CSARSPAGGGGNEQFF. The chain joins TRBV20-1 to TRBJ2-1; the match to TRBD2 covers 8 bases. There are 16 residues in the CDR3. J lost 7 bases, V lost 3 bases, and 14 bases had no gene match. Germline-derived CDR1 and CDR2 are DFQATT and SNEGSKA (reference sequence).